Each of the 31 T cell receptor beta chains below was sequenced from the same sample in a study of blood T cell repertoires in COVID-19. TCRdb keeps only in-frame clones here, not all; method: immunoSEQ multiplex PCR. The sample lists about 430,000 clones; roughly nine tenths were seen once. The sample was PBMCs or T cells enriched from blood (not recorded which). The receptors originated from a man aged 25-40 years who had recovered from COVID-19.

The V and J genes are TRBV28 and TRBJ2-7; 10 bases fit TRBD1. Trimming at V came to 5 bases and at J to 6 bases, leaving 7 bases not matched to a gene. Germline V gene lookup returns CDR1 MDHEN and CDR2 SYDVKM. CDR3 length equals 14 residues. The CDR3 region is CASSDPGTGAEQYF. The CDR3 DNA follows: TGTGCCAGCAGTGACCCCGGGACAGGGGCCGAGCAGTACTTC.

J is TRBJ2-2 and V is TRBV5-6; possibly TRBD2 for D (5 bases). CDR3 length equals 12 residues. Germline V gene sequence: CDR1 SGHDT, CDR2 YYEEEE. The germline V and J ends were trimmed by 3 bases and 7 bases, with 7 bases remaining between them. This CDR3 reads CASSSRDGELFF. CDR3 DNA sequence: TGTGCCAGCAGCTCCCGGGACGGGGAGCTGTTTTTT.

This chain connects TRBV19 to TRBJ2-3; 10 bases fit TRBD2. This CDR3 has 15 residues. CDR1 is LNHDA and CDR2 is SQIVND in the germline V gene (reference sequence). The V and J ends lost 4 bases and 5 bases, in that order; junction bases with no gene match: 6. The CDR3 DNA follows: TGTGCCAGTAGTACTAGCGGGAGTTTTAGAGATACGCAGTATTTT. It yields the protein CASSTSGSFRDTQYF. The full variable domain, with the rest looked up from reference TRBV19 and TRBJ2-3, is DGGITQSPKYLFRKEGQNVTLSCEQNLNHDAMYWYRQDPGQGLRLIYYSQIVNDFQKGDIAEGYSVSREKKESFPLTVTSAQKNPTAFYLCASSTSGSFRDTQYFGPGTRLTVL.

The chain links TRBV9 to TRBJ2-3; a possible D gene is TRBD2 (6 bases). The CDR3 extends over 15 amino acids. V lost 2 bases to trimming and J lost 6 bases, with 16 bases between them. Per germline, CDR1 SGDLS and CDR2 YYNGEE. CDR3 coding DNA: TGTGCCAGCAGCGTTTTGCCTGCTGGAGGGGATACGCAGTATTTT. This codes for CASSVLPAGGDTQYF.

The CDR3 region has the DNA TGCAGCGTTTCCCGGGGACTAGCTCCGAGGGAGCAGTACTTC. It codes for CSVSRGLAPREQYF. The chain has TRBV29-1 and TRBJ2-7; 9 nucleotides line up with TRBD2. Trimming removed 5 bases from V and 7 bases from J; junction bases left unmatched: 12. The CDR3 length is 14 residues. Germline V gene lookup returns CDR1 SQVTM and CDR2 ANQGSEA.

The chain employs TRBV15 and TRBJ2-7; D is unresolved. This CDR3 has 14 amino acids. Between the trimmed V and J ends, which lost 0 bases and 3 bases, there was a span of 9 bases. Germline lookup yields CDR1 LNHNV and CDR2 YYDKDF (reference sequence). In DNA form, the CDR3 reads TGTGCCACCAGCAGAGAAGGAGTCAGCTACGAGCAGTACTTC. This gives the protein CATSREGVSYEQYF.

This chain links TRBV19 with TRBJ2-7, with 7 bases fitting TRBD2. J was trimmed by 2 bases and V by 6 bases; bases with no gene match: 7. This CDR3 spans 14 amino acids. In germline, CDR1 is LNHDA, CDR2 SQIVND (reference sequence). CDR3 in DNA: TGTGCCAGTAGCCCGGGGGGAGGCGCCTACGAGCAGTACTTC. Amino acid sequence: CASSPGGGAYEQYF.

The chain recombines TRBV19 with TRBJ1-1; no clear D gene. The CDR3 is made up of 13 amino acids. Deletions cut 4 bases from V and 1 base from J, with 7 bases between. Germline V CDR1 and CDR2: LNHDA, SQIVND (reference sequence). CDR3 bases: TGTGCCAGTAGTAGAACAAAGAACACTGAAGCTTTCTTT. Amino acid sequence: CASSRTKNTEAFF.

This clone appeared a few times. The rearrangement uses TRBV5-8 and TRBJ2-3; D ambiguous. CDR1 is SGHTS, CDR2 YDEGEE, per germline. Trimming stripped 2 bases from V and 4 bases from J, with 11 bases between. CDR3 length: 14 residues. This CDR3 is CASSFSAYPDTQYF. CDR3 DNA sequence: TGTGCCAGCAGCTTCAGTGCTTACCCAGATACGCAGTATTTT. The whole variable domain, filled in from reference TRBV5-8 and TRBJ2-3, reads EAGVTQSPTHLIKTRGQQATLRCSPISGHTSVYWYQQALGLGLQFLLWYDEGEERNRGNFPPRFSGRQFPNYSSELNVNALELEDSALYLCASSFSAYPDTQYFGPGTRLTVL.

The CDR3: CASSLALTSGTGDTQYF. The CDR3, as DNA: TGCGCCAGCAGCTTGGCCCTGACTAGCGGGACCGGAGATACGCAGTATTTT. The chain carries TRBV5-1 and TRBJ2-3; TRBD2 matches at 11 bases. Trimming at V came to 0 bases and at J to 5 bases, leaving 8 bases not matched to a gene. CDR1 is SGHRS, CDR2 YFSETQ, per germline. The CDR3 is 17 residues long.

This sequence joins TRBV29-1 and TRBJ2-3; weak D call: TRBD2 (6 bases). Per germline, CDR1 SQVTM and CDR2 ANQGSEA. This CDR3 has 12 amino acids. V shed 7 bases and J shed 6 bases, with 14 bases lying between them. CDR3 sequence reads: CSAPLAGDTQYF. In DNA, the CDR3 is TGCAGCGCCCCACTAGCTGGGGATACGCAGTATTTT.

The rearrangement joins TRBV29-1 to TRBJ2-1, with D perhaps matching TRBD2 (5 bases). Deletions cut 0 bases from V and 8 bases from J, with 8 bases between. Germline values: CDR1 SQVTM, CDR2 ANQGSEA. The CDR3 has 12 amino acids. The CDR3 sequence: CSVEENGDEQFF. In DNA, the CDR3 is TGCAGCGTTGAAGAGAACGGGGATGAGCAGTTCTTC.

The chain combines TRBV7-6 with TRBJ2-1; D is uncertain. The CDR3 runs to 17 residues. Trimming stripped 2 bases from V and 0 bases from J, with 14 bases between. CDR1 SGHVS and CDR2 FNYEAQ come from the germline V gene. In DNA form, the CDR3 reads TGTGCCAGCAGCTTACTGGCAGGCCAAAGCTCCTACAATGAGCAGTTCTTC. This gives the protein CASSLLAGQSSYNEQFF.

The chain couples TRBV3-1 (or the pseudogene TRBV3-2) to TRBJ2-3; 15 nucleotides match TRBD2. V was pared by 1 base and J by 1 base, with 6 bases of the junction left unmatched. The germline gives CDR1 LGHDT, CDR2 YNNKEL (reference sequence). The CDR3 is 19 residues long. The DNA for the CDR3 is TGTGCCAGCAGCCAAGCCCCGGGACTAGCGGGAGGAGGCACAGATACGCAGTATTTT. Amino acids: CASSQAPGLAGGGTDTQYF.

J is TRBJ1-1 and V is TRBV28; D unresolved. V gave up 4 bases and J gave up 7 bases, with 19 bases separating them. From germline, CDR1 is MDHEN and CDR2 SYDVKM. There are 15 residues in the CDR3. The chain's CDR3 is CASSYTSTRLIEAFF. CDR3 DNA: TGTGCCAGCAGTTATACTTCCACGAGGCTTATTGAAGCTTTCTTT.

This sequence joins TRBV7-9 and TRBJ2-1, with 13 bases matching TRBD2. Germline CDR1 SEHNR, CDR2 FQNEAQ (reference sequence). CDR3 size: 18 residues. V shed 8 bases, J shed 4 bases, and the junction held 14 bases outside the gene matches. The chain's CDR3 is CASPRPAGTSGIYNEQFF. In DNA form, the CDR3 reads TGTGCCAGCCCCAGGCCAGCCGGGACTAGCGGGATTTACAATGAGCAGTTCTTC.

CDR3 region: CASSTSMTDEQFF. In DNA form, the CDR3 reads TGTGCCAGCAGCACTAGTATGACCGATGAGCAGTTCTTC. This sequence joins TRBV7-2 and TRBJ2-1; the D gene is possibly TRBD2 (5 bases). V was clipped by 5 bases and J by 8 bases, with 13 bases between them. The germline CDR1 and CDR2 sequences are SGHTA and FQGNSA. The CDR3 consists of 13 residues.

The V call is TRBV12-3 or TRBV12-4, the J call TRBJ2-5, with TRBD2 matching 8 bases. The CDR3 length is 13 residues. With 3 bases clipped from V and 5 bases from J, the junction kept 2 bases outside the gene matches. The CDR3 DNA reads as TGTGCCAGCAGTTTGTCTAGCGGGGAGACCCAGTACTTC. Translation gives CASSLSSGETQYF.

The chain combines TRBV7-2 with TRBJ2-7; TRBD2 agrees at 11 bases. Germline V CDR1 and CDR2: SGHTA, FQGNSA. The CDR3 loop spans 16 amino acids. The J segment lost 2 bases and the V segment lost 1 base, leaving 4 bases of the junction unmatched. The DNA for the CDR3 is TGTGCCAGCAGCTTAGGGGGACTAGCGGTGCCCTACGAGCAGTACTTC. Protein sequence: CASSLGGLAVPYEQYF.

The J gene is TRBJ1-1, the V gene TRBV10-1; 7 bases map to TRBD1. The germline V gene encodes CDR1 WNHNN and CDR2 SYGVQD (reference sequence). Germline trimming cut 4 bases from V and 4 bases from J; bases unmatched to any gene: 3. The CDR3 has 13 amino acids. This CDR3 reads CASSGQGATEAFF. CDR3 in DNA: TGCGCCAGCAGTGGACAGGGAGCCACTGAAGCTTTCTTT.

The chain uses TRBV18 and TRBJ1-3; tentatively, D is TRBD1 (5 bases). CDR1 KGHSH and CDR2 LQKENI come from the germline V gene. Trimming took 5 bases from V and 1 from J, leaving 9 bases between them. This CDR3 has 14 residues. CDR3 sequence reads: CASSTGGSGNTIYF. The CDR3 DNA sequence: TGTGCCAGCTCAACCGGGGGTTCTGGAAACACCATATATTTT.

In DNA, the CDR3 is TGTGCCAGCAGCTCCCGGGACATACAAGAGACCCAGTACTTC. It is translated as CASSSRDIQETQYF. The V call is TRBV5-6, the J call TRBJ2-5; D is perhaps TRBD1 (6 bases). The V gene lost 3 bases and the J gene lost 2 bases, with 11 bases spanning the gap. The CDR3 is 14 residues long. Per germline, CDR1 SGHDT and CDR2 YYEEEE.

This chain connects TRBV30 to TRBJ1-6; 8 nucleotides agree with TRBD1. Germline CDR1 GTSNPN, CDR2 SVGIG (reference sequence). V gave up 3 bases and J gave up 11 bases; unmatched junction bases: 9. This CDR3 has 14 amino acids. The CDR3 nucleotides read TGTGCCTGGAGGTTCACCCAGGGGGCTACACCCCTCCACTTT. Its translation: CAWRFTQGATPLHF.

V usage is TRBV10-3 and J usage is TRBJ1-5; 7 bases align to TRBD1. The CDR3 extends over 13 amino acids. Looked up from germline, CDR1 is ENHRY and CDR2 is SYGVKD. With V trimmed by 6 bases and J by 5 bases, 4 bases remained unmatched. CDR3 bases: TGTGCCATCAGGACAGGGATCGATCAGCCCCAGCATTTT. It encodes CAIRTGIDQPQHF.

The count of this clone is one. The V and J genes are TRBV5-5 and TRBJ2-5, with TRBD2 identical over 9 bases. The V and J ends lost 2 bases and 5 bases, in that order; junction bases with no gene match: 7. This CDR3 has 15 residues. Germline V lookup: CDR1 SGHKS, CDR2 YYEKEE (reference sequence). CDR3 nucleotides: TGTGCCAGCAGCTTATGGGCGGGAGGGCCTGAGACCCAGTACTTC. Its translation: CASSLWAGGPETQYF.

The chain is built from TRBV27 and TRBJ2-1; a weak D match, TRBD1 (7 bases). V gave up 7 bases and J gave up 3 bases, with 16 bases separating them. Germline loops: CDR1 MNHEY, CDR2 SMNVEV (reference sequence). The CDR3 consists of 15 residues. The CDR3 is CASTPGDRVYNEQFF. CDR3 bases: TGTGCCAGCACCCCGGGGGACAGAGTCTACAATGAGCAGTTCTTC.

The chain combines TRBV23-1 with TRBJ2-7; 9 bases line up with TRBD1. TRBV23-1 is given ORF status, its function remaining uncertain. The CDR3 runs 14 residues. The V segment lost 7 bases and the J segment 2 bases; nucleotides outside the gene matches: 6. As DNA, the CDR3 is TGCGCCAGCACTACAGGGGGCCTGGCCTACGAGCAGTACTTC. Residues: CASTTGGLAYEQYF.

This rearrangement joins TRBV2 to TRBJ1-5, with 12 bases fitting TRBD1. This CDR3 is built from 15 residues. The germline CDR1 and CDR2 sequences are SNHLY and FYNNEI. V lost 2 bases, J lost 6 bases, and 2 bases stayed unmatched. CDR3 sequence reads: CASSEWGQGAQPQHF. The CDR3 bases are TGTGCCAGCAGTGAATGGGGACAGGGGGCTCAGCCCCAGCATTTT.

This clone appeared a few times. V gene TRBV7-9 combines with J gene TRBJ2-5, with TRBD1 matching 7 bases. After removal of 1 base from V and 5 bases from J, the junction contained 4 bases not matched to a gene. CDR1 SEHNR and CDR2 FQNEAQ come from the germline V gene (reference sequence). The CDR3 runs to 14 residues. The CDR3 DNA is TGTGCCAGCAGCTTAGTCAGGGGGTTTGAGACCCAGTACTTC. Translating gives CASSLVRGFETQYF.

A single count supports this clone. The gene calls are TRBV21-1 and TRBJ1-1; the listed D gene, TRBD1, was not tested against the DNA. TRBV21-1 is a listed pseudogene. This CDR3 is built from 13 residues. The CDR3 region has the DNA TGTGCCAGCAGCAACCAGGGGACGAAAGGGGCTTTCTTT. Its protein is CASSNQGTKGAFF.

The chain couples TRBV10-1 to TRBJ1-1; 8 bases agree with TRBD1. CDR1 and CDR2 (germline): WNHNN, SYGVQD (reference sequence). J lost 1 base, V lost 7 bases, and 20 bases had no gene match. The CDR3 sequence is 19 residues long. The CDR3 nucleotides are TGCGCCAGCACCCCCTGTAGGACAGGGCTTAGCAGCGGGAACACTGAAGCTTTCTTT. It yields the protein CASTPCRTGLSSGNTEAFF.